Sequencing of this TCR beta chain was carried out in a study of blood T cell repertoires in COVID-19. Study-level information: Samples representing acute and convalescent COVID-19 were sourced from the United States, Italy and Spain. Nucleic acid was either cDNA or gDNA, and it came from T cells, B-cell-depleted T cells, or PBMCs.

The germline V gene encodes CDR1 MGHDK and CDR2 SYGVNS. V was clipped by 4 bases and J by 0 bases; unmatched bases: 3. CDR3 length: 16 amino acids. Original analysis: The authors estimated nucleated cell counts from reference gene primer amplification. The assay was immunoSEQ multiplex PCR, and TCRdb's table has in-frame clones only and misses some. The DNA gave D and trimming, while V, J and clone size come from that table. The repertoire holds about 60,000 clones, with about 91% as singletons. Sequencing was carried out using peripheral blood. The chain links TRBV25-1 to TRBJ1-6, with 7 nucleotides matching TRBD1. The receptor comes from a man aged 55 to 70 with acute or convalescent COVID-19. The CDR3 nucleotides are TGTGCCAGCAGTGCACAGGGGAGCTCCTATAATTCACCCCTCCACTTT. Its protein is CASSAQGSSYNSPLHF.